The next 26 T cell receptor beta chains were all read from a single sample in a study of monozygotic twins with inflammatory bowel disease. TCRdb reprocessed the 5' RACE reads; each CDR3 protein has one entry and no DNA is given. The sample has around 370,000 distinct CDR3 sequences; the top ten hold just over 2.5%. The specimen sequenced was blood. These receptors all stem from a human donor with ulcerative colitis or Crohn's disease, or a healthy co-twin of an affected twin (not recorded which).

J is TRBJ1-1 and V is TRBV5-1; the TCRdb call, TRBD1, lacks DNA for checking. Germline V CDR1 and CDR2: SGHRS, YFSETQ. The length of the CDR3 is 15 residues. CDR3 loop: CASSLRQAGDTEAFF.

The CDR3 is CASSPPGIIPSF. V usage is TRBV7-2 and J usage is TRBJ2-7; TCRdb proposes TRBD1, but this gene call is untestable without DNA. The germline V gene encodes CDR1 SGHTA and CDR2 FQGNSA. The CDR3 has 12 residues.

The rearrangement uses TRBV7-2 and TRBJ2-2; the D call of TRBD1 rests on TCRdb alone, since no DNA is present to check it. CDR1 is SGHTA and CDR2 is FQGNSA in the germline V gene. The CDR3 sequence is 17 residues long. This CDR3 is CASSHKTGTGNTGELFF.

The CDR3 sequence: CSALDRLNEKLFF. The V and J genes are TRBV20-1 and TRBJ1-4; TCRdb proposes TRBD1, but this gene call is untestable without DNA. Germline values: CDR1 DFQATT, CDR2 SNEGSKA (reference sequence). CDR3 length: 13 amino acids.

This chain uses TRBV19 with TRBJ2-5; TCRdb names TRBD1, which stays unverified in the absence of DNA. The CDR3 loop spans 17 amino acids. From germline, CDR1 is LNHDA and CDR2 SQIVND (reference sequence). The CDR3: CASSIRGAVLVLETQYF.

This chain connects TRBV6-2 or TRBV6-3 to TRBJ2-1; lacking DNA, the TRBD2 call made by TCRdb goes unchecked. CDR1 MNHEY and CDR2 SVGEGT come from the germline V gene. The CDR3 length is 17 residues. The CDR3 region is CASSYRPGVAAYNEQFF.

The chain combines TRBV12-3 or TRBV12-4 with TRBJ2-2; without DNA, the TCRdb call of TRBD1 cannot be checked. The CDR3 runs 15 residues. The CDR3 here is CASSRDRGASGELFF.

J is TRBJ1-4 and V is TRBV6-5. The CDR3 is 15 amino acids. Germline V gene data show CDR1 as MNHEY and CDR2 as SVGAGI. CDR3 residues: CASSSGLLGNEKLFF.

The chain links TRBV11-2 to TRBJ1-2; TCRdb outputs TRBD1, but without DNA this stays unchecked. This CDR3 has 14 amino acids. The germline CDR1 and CDR2 sequences are SGHAT and FQNNGV. CDR3 loop: CASSLTTTGHGYTF.

The V and J genes are TRBV5-1 and TRBJ2-3. Germline CDR1 is SGHRS and CDR2 is YFSETQ. The CDR3 spans 15 residues. The CDR3: CASSDLASSTDTQYF.

The rearrangement uses TRBV25-1 and TRBJ2-3. This CDR3 has 14 residues. Germline CDR1 MGHDK, CDR2 SYGVNS. CDR3 region: CASSDLGNTDTQYF.

CDR3 sequence reads: CASSPGQLLMNTEAFF. This rearrangement joins TRBV5-6 to TRBJ1-1; TCRdb selects TRBD1, and the lack of DNA leaves this call unchecked. CDR1 SGHDT and CDR2 YYEEEE come from the germline V gene. The CDR3 runs 16 residues.

V and J are TRBV6-5 and TRBJ2-3; checking the TCRdb D call of TRBD2 is not possible without DNA. CDR3 length equals 13 residues. Germline CDR1 reads MNHEY; CDR2 reads SVGAGI. CDR3 sequence: CAVQRDGTDTQYF.

The genes are TRBV20-1 and TRBJ2-1. The CDR3 consists of 12 residues. CDR1 and CDR2 from the germline V gene are DFQATT and SNEGSKA (reference sequence). This chain's CDR3 is CSAPRGYNEQFF.

This CDR3 reads CASSLAGALAYEQYF. The gene calls are TRBV5-1 and TRBJ2-7. The CDR3 sequence is 15 residues long. CDR1 and CDR2 (germline): SGHRS, YFSETQ. The entire variable domain, with the rest obtained from reference TRBV5-1 and TRBJ2-7, is as follows: KAGVTQTPRYLIKTRGQQVTLSCSPISGHRSVSWYQQTPGQGLQFLFEYFSETQRNKGNFPGRFSGRQFSNSRSEMNVSTLELGDSALYLCASSLAGALAYEQYFGPGTRLTVT.

The chain joins TRBV29-1 to TRBJ1-1; TCRdb picks TRBD1, but there is no DNA to check that call. The CDR3 runs 12 residues. Germline CDR1 is SQVTM and CDR2 is ANQGSEA. The CDR3 reads CSVEDRDPEAFF.

The chain carries TRBV27 and TRBJ2-1; there is no DNA to check the TCRdb D call of TRBD2. Germline CDR1 is MNHEY and CDR2 is SMNVEV (reference sequence). The CDR3 contains 16 residues. The CDR3 sequence is CASSLDSSGAYNEQSF.

The CDR3 is CASSQTLESGDTQYF. This sequence joins TRBV7-3 and TRBJ2-3. Germline CDR1 and CDR2: SGHTA and FQGTGA. The CDR3 contains 15 residues. Supplemented by reference TRBV7-3 and TRBJ2-3, the full variable domain reads GAGVSQTPSNKVTEKGKYVELRCDPISGHTALYWYRQSLGQGPEFLIYFQGTGAADDSGLPNDRFFAVRPEGSVSTLKIQRTERGDSAVYLCASSQTLESGDTQYFGPGTRLTVL.

The chain employs TRBV15 and TRBJ2-5; TCRdb's assignment of TRBD1 cannot be checked, as there is no DNA. The CDR3 covers 15 residues. CDR1 LNHNV and CDR2 YYDKDF come from the germline V gene (reference sequence). CDR3 sequence reads: CATSRDWGTQETQYF.

The chain has TRBV12-3 or TRBV12-4 and TRBJ2-3; TCRdb's D gene call, TRBD1, goes unchecked for lack of DNA. There are 16 residues in the CDR3. CDR3 loop: CASSLVGTGSTDTQYF.

The gene calls are TRBV20-1 and TRBJ2-2; TCRdb's assignment of TRBD1 cannot be checked, as there is no DNA. CDR1 is DFQATT and CDR2 is SNEGSKA in the germline V gene (reference sequence). The CDR3 is 13 amino acids. CDR3: CSADRANTGELFF.

This rearrangement joins TRBV7-9 to TRBJ1-4. CDR3 length: 17 residues. The germline gives CDR1 SEHNR, CDR2 FQNEAQ (reference sequence). CDR3 residues: CASASMAGRASNEKLFF.

The rearrangement links TRBV4-3 to TRBJ2-6; TCRdb picks TRBD1, but there is no DNA to check that call. The CDR3 extends over 19 amino acids. Germline CDR1 LGHNA, CDR2 YSLEER. This chain's CDR3 is CASSQIRTGRRSGANVLTF.

The rearrangement links TRBV18 to TRBJ2-1; the D gene TCRdb calls, TRBD1, cannot be checked with no DNA. The CDR3 loop spans 18 amino acids. Germline V CDR1 and CDR2: KGHSH, LQKENI. CDR3 sequence reads: CASSPQIVRDRGMDEQFF.

The rearrangement uses TRBV6-2 or TRBV6-3 and TRBJ1-5; TCRdb calls TRBD1, which cannot be checked without DNA. CDR3 size: 15 residues. CDR1 and CDR2 (germline): MNHEY, SVGEGT. This CDR3 is CASRATGGVNQPQHF.

This chain connects TRBV2 to TRBJ2-6; TCRdb names TRBD1, which stays unverified in the absence of DNA. This CDR3 spans 16 amino acids. CDR1 and CDR2 (germline): SNHLY, FYNNEI. The CDR3 sequence: CASRRDRGSGANVLTF.